This T cell receptor beta chain was retrieved from a study of HIV-infected patients and healthy controls. Turning to the study itself: About 75% of the sixteen became undetectable by the second bleed, and all after another year of therapy. Broader study findings: Significantly higher mean Gini indices appeared in HIV-infected repertoires, possibly reflecting oligoclonality. Apparent post-therapy Gini recovery among HIV-infected patients was not reproduced with size-matched repertoires.

Reverse transcription used roughly 480 ng RNA and constant-region primers for alpha and beta. Using multiplexing indices, alpha and beta chain libraries were generated apart by chain-specific third strand synthesis. TCRdb ran MiXCR on the 5' RACE reads and lists one entry per CDR3 protein. The sample records 8,100 or so distinct CDR3 sequences, 9.3% being singletons. By sample fraction, this clonotype is medium-sized. The antigen remains undetermined. This CDR3 has 14 amino acids. The germline V gene has CDR1 SGHRS and CDR2 YFSETQ. Trimming at V came to 4 bases and at J to 1 base, leaving 4 bases not matched to a gene. Whole blood was used without fractionation, so all unsorted peripheral T cells were included. The RNA source was a 2.5 ml peripheral blood draw.

The TCR was taken from an adult with HIV infection. This material consisted of blood, taken before antiretroviral therapy. The chain employs TRBV5-1 and TRBJ1-1; TRBD1 agrees at 7 bases. CDR3 region: CASSGQVANTEAFF. CDR3 nucleotides: TGCGCCAGCAGCGGACAGGTTGCGAACACTGAAGCTTTCTTT.